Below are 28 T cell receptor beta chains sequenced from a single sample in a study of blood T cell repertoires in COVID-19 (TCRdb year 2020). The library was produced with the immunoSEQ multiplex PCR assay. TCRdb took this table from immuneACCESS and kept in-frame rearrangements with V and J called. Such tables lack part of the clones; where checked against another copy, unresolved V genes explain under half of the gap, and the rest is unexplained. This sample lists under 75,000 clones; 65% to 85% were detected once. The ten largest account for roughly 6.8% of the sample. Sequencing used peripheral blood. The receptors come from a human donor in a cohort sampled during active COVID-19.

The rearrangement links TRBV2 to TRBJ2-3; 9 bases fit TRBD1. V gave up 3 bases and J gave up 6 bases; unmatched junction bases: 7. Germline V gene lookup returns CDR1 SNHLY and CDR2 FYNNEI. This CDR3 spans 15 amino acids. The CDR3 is CASSDGQGLGDTQYF. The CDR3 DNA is TGTGCCAGCAGTGATGGACAGGGGTTGGGGGATACGCAGTATTTT.

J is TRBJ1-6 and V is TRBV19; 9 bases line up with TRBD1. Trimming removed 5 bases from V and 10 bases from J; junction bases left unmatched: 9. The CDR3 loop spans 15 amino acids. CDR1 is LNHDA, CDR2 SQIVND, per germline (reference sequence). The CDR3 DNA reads TGTGCCAGTAGTGCAACGGGACAGGGTGGCTCACCCCTCCACTTT. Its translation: CASSATGQGGSPLHF.

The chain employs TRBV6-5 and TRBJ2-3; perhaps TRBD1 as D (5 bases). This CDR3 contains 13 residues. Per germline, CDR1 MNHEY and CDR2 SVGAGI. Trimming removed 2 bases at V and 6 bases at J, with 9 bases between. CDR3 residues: CASSYRPGDTQYF. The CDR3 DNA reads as TGTGCCAGCAGTTACAGACCAGGGGATACGCAGTATTTT.

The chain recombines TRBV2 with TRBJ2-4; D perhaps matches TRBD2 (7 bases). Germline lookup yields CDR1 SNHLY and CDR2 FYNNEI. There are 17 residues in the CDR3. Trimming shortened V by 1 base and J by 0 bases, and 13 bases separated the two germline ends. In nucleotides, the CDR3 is TGTGCCAGCAGTGAAGAGGGGGGGTCCCTAGCCAAAAACATTCAGTACTTC. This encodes CASSEEGGSLAKNIQYF.

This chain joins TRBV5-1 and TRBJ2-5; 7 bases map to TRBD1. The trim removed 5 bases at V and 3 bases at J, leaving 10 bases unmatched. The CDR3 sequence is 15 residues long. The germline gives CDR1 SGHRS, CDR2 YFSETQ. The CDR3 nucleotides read TGCGCCAGCAGTGTTGGTATCGACAGGGAAGAGACCCAGTACTTC. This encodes CASSVGIDREETQYF.

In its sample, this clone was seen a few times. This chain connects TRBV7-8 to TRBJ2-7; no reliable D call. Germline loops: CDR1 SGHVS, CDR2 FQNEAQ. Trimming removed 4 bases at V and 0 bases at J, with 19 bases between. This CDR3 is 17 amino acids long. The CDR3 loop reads CASSSTQRQRSSYEQYF. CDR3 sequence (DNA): TGTGCCAGCAGCTCGACGCAGAGGCAACGGAGCTCCTACGAGCAGTACTTC.

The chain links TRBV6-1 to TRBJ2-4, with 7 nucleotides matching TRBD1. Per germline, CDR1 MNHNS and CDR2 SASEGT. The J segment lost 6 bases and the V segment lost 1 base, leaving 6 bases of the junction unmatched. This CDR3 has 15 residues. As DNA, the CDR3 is TGTGCCAGCAGTGAAGGAGGGGGCGGCCCAAACATTCAGTACTTC. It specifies CASSEGGGGPNIQYF.

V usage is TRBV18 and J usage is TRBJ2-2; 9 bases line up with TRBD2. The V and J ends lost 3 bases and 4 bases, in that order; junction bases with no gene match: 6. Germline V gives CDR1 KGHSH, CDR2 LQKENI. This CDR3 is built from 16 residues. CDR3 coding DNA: TGTGCCAGCTCACCTCGGACTAGCGAGAGCACCGGGGAGCTGTTTTTT. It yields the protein CASSPRTSESTGELFF.

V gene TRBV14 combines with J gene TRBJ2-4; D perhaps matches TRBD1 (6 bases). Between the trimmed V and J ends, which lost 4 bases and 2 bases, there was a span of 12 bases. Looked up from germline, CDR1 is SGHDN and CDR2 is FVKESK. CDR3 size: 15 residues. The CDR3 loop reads CASSRYTGSKNIQYF. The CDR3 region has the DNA TGTGCCAGCAGCCGCTACACAGGGTCCAAAAACATTCAGTACTTC.

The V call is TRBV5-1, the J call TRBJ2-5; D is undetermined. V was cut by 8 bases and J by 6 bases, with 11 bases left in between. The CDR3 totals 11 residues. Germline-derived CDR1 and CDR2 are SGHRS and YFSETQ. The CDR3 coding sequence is TGCGCCAGTTCAAACGAGCAGACCCAGTACTTC. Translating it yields CASSNEQTQYF.

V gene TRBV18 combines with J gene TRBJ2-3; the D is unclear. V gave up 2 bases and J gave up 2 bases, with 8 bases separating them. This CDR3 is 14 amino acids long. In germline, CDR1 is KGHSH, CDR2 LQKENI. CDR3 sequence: CASSPGVLTDTQYF. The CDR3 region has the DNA TGTGCCAGCTCACCAGGAGTCCTCACAGATACGCAGTATTTT.

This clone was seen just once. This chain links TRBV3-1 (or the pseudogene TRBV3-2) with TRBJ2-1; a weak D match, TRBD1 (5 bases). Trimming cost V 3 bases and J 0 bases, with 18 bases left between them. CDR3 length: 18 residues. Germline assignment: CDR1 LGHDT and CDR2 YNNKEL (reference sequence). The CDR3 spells CASSQRTQAPSSYNEQFF. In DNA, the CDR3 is TGTGCCAGCAGCCAGCGTACACAGGCTCCCAGCTCCTACAATGAGCAGTTCTTC.

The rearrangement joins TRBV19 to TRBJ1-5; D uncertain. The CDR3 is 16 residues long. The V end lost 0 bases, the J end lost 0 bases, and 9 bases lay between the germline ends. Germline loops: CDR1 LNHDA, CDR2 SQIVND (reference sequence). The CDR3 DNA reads TGTGCCAGTAGTATAGATCCCCGTTATAGCAATCAGCCCCAGCATTTT. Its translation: CASSIDPRYSNQPQHF.

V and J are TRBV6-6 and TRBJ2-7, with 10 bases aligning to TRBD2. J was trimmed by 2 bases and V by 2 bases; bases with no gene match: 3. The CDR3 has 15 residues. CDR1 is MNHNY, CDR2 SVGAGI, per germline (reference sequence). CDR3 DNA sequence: TGTGCCAGCAGTTACGGAGCGGGGGGGGCCTACGAGCAGTACTTC. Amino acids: CASSYGAGGAYEQYF.

The CDR3 sequence is CASSLGGGANTGELFF. CDR3 nucleotides: TGTGCCAGCAGCTTGGGCGGGGGCGCGAACACCGGGGAGCTGTTTTTT. The chain combines TRBV5-4 with TRBJ2-2; maybe TRBD2 (7 bases). CDR1 is SGHNT and CDR2 is YYREEE in the germline V gene (reference sequence). Trimming took 0 bases from V and 0 from J, leaving 9 bases between them. This CDR3 spans 16 amino acids.

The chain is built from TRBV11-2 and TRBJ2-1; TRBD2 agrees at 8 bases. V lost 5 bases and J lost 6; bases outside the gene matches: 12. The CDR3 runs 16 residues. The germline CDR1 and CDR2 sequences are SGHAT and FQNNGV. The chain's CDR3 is CASSPVAGRGGNEQFF. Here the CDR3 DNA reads TGTGCCAGCAGCCCAGTAGCGGGACGGGGGGGCAATGAGCAGTTCTTC.

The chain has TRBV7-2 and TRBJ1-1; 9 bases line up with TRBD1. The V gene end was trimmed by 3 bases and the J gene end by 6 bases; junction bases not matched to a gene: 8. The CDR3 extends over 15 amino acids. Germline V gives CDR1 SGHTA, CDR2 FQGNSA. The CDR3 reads CASSFPPGQGAEAFF. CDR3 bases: TGTGCCAGCAGCTTTCCACCGGGACAGGGCGCTGAAGCTTTCTTT.

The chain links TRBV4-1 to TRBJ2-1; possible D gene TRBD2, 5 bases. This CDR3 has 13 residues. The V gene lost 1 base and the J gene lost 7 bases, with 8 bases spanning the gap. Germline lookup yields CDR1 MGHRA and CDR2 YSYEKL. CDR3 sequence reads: CASSQGRRNEQFF. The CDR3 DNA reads TGCGCCAGCAGCCAAGGCCGGAGGAATGAGCAGTTCTTC.

The CDR3 nucleotides read TGTGCCAGCAGCTCTCAAGAATACAGGGGTCGGAACACCATATATTTT. Protein product: CASSSQEYRGRNTIYF. The rearrangement links TRBV11-2 to TRBJ1-3; 7 bases are a match to TRBD1. This CDR3 has 16 amino acids. Germline V lookup: CDR1 SGHAT, CDR2 FQNNGV. Germline trimming cut 4 bases from V and 7 bases from J; bases unmatched to any gene: 13.

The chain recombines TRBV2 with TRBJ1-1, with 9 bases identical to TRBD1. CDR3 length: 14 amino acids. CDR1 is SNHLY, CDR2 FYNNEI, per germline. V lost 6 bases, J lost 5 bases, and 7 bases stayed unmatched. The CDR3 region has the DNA TGTGCCAGCAGCTTACAGGGGGCGCGGACTGAAGCTTTCTTT. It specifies CASSLQGARTEAFF.

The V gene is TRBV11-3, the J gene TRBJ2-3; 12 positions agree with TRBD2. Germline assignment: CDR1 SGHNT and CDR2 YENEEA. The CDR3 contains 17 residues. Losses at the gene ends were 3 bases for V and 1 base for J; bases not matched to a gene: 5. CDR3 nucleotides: TGTGCCAGCAGCTTGGGAGCTAGCGGGGGGGGCACAGATACGCAGTATTTT. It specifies CASSLGASGGGTDTQYF.

The CDR3 coding sequence is TGTGCCAGCTCACCGGGCAGGCCATCCTCTGGCACAGATACGCAGTATTTT. Translating it yields CASSPGRPSSGTDTQYF. The V call is TRBV18, the J call TRBJ2-3; no definite D call. The CDR3 sequence is 17 residues long. The germline V and J ends were trimmed by 3 bases and 1 base, with 17 bases remaining between them. The germline V gene has CDR1 KGHSH and CDR2 LQKENI.

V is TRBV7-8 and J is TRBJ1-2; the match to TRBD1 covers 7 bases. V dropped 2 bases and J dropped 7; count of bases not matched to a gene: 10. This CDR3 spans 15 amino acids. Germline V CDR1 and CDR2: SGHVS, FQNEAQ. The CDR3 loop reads CASSLFRDRDSGYTF. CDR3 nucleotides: TGTGCCAGCAGCTTATTTCGAGACAGGGACAGTGGCTACACCTTC.

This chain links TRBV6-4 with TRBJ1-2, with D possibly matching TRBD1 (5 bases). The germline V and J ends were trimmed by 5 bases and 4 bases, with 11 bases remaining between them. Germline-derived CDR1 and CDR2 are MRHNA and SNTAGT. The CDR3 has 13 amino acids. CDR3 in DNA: TGTGCCAGCAGTTTCCCCCAGGGCTATGGCTACACCTTC. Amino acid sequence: CASSFPQGYGYTF.

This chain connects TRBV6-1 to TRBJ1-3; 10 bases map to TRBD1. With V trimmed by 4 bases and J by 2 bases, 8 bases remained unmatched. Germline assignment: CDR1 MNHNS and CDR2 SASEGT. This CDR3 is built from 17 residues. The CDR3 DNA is TGTGCCAGCAGTGGGGACAGGGGTTCCGGCCCTGGAAACACCATATATTTT. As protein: CASSGDRGSGPGNTIYF.

CDR3 loop: CASSEHLNTEAFF. As DNA, the CDR3 is TGTGCCAGCAGCGAGCATCTAAACACTGAAGCTTTCTTT. The chain uses TRBV6-5 and TRBJ1-1; D gene unclear. This CDR3 region has 13 residues. V lost 6 bases and J lost 2, with 10 bases in between. The V gene's germline CDR1 is MNHEY and CDR2 SVGAGI.

CDR3 DNA: TGTGCCAGCAGCTTATCAATGATACAGGGGGTGCAAAAACTGTTTTTT. Translated, it gives CASSLSMIQGVQKLFF. This chain joins TRBV5-6 and TRBJ1-4; 8 bases map to TRBD1. The CDR3 length is 16 residues. Germline assignment: CDR1 SGHDT and CDR2 YYEEEE. V dropped 2 bases and J dropped 9; count of bases not matched to a gene: 12.

The CDR3 reads CASSLSGGQFHTEAFF. The CDR3 DNA reads as TGTGCCAGCAGTTTATCGGGGGGACAGTTCCACACTGAAGCTTTCTTT. The rearrangement joins TRBV27 to TRBJ1-1; 7 bases align to TRBD1. V lost 0 bases and J lost 3; bases outside the gene matches: 7. CDR3 size: 16 residues. Germline values: CDR1 MNHEY, CDR2 SMNVEV (reference sequence).